The rows below give T cell receptor beta chains drawn from one sample of a study of cytomegalovirus exposure and HLA in healthy donors. Sequencing used immunoSEQ multiplex PCR; TCRdb keeps in-frame clones, though not all of them. The sample has about 120,000 clones; more than 65% are singletons. The specimen was PBMCs. The source of these receptors is a woman aged 25 to 39 in good health and CMV-seronegative. The conserved cysteine and the conserved F or W are not part of the CDR3 here. The order of the fields is CDR3 length, J gene, V gene, clone size, D gene, CDR3 protein. The D gene is left open where the match is weak. Where a row states a size, it is once, few, many or the class of an expanded clone; other rows omit it.

cdr3_length: 14
j_call: TRBJ2-5
v_call: TRBV5-6
clone_size: .
d_call: TRBD1
cdr3_aa: ASSLGQGQGEETQY

cdr3_length: 14
j_call: TRBJ1-4
v_call: TRBV29-1
clone_size: .
d_call: TRBD1
cdr3_aa: SQGQGLSATNEELF

cdr3_length: 13
j_call: TRBJ1-5
v_call: TRBV5-4
clone_size: .
d_call: .
cdr3_aa: ASSLWEGGNQPQH

cdr3_length: 9
j_call: TRBJ2-5
v_call: TRBV6-6
clone_size: .
d_call: .
cdr3_aa: ATIESETQY

cdr3_length: 13
j_call: TRBJ1-4
v_call: TRBV5-6
clone_size: many
d_call: TRBD1
cdr3_aa: ASSVVDRGREKLF

cdr3_length: 13
j_call: TRBJ1-5
v_call: TRBV5-8
clone_size: .
d_call: .
cdr3_aa: ASSLKRVGNQPQH

cdr3_length: 12
j_call: TRBJ2-5
v_call: TRBV5-1
clone_size: few
d_call: TRBD1
cdr3_aa: ASNPDRPQETQY

cdr3_length: 12
j_call: TRBJ2-3
v_call: TRBV9
clone_size: .
d_call: .
cdr3_aa: ASSPSGLTDTQY

cdr3_length: 13
j_call: TRBJ2-7
v_call: TRBV7-2
clone_size: .
d_call: TRBD2
cdr3_aa: ASSPSSGRGHEQY

cdr3_length: 13
j_call: TRBJ1-1
v_call: TRBV9
clone_size: .
d_call: .
cdr3_aa: ASSPQVVGNTEAF

cdr3_length: 8
j_call: TRBJ2-1
v_call: TRBV29-1
clone_size: .
d_call: .
cdr3_aa: SVGGNEQF

cdr3_length: 11
j_call: TRBJ1-4
v_call: TRBV29-1
clone_size: .
d_call: .
cdr3_aa: SVERGTNEKLF

cdr3_length: 12
j_call: TRBJ2-1
v_call: TRBV19
clone_size: .
d_call: .
cdr3_aa: ASSTRLGGYEQF

cdr3_length: 9
j_call: TRBJ2-7
v_call: TRBV6-6
clone_size: .
d_call: .
cdr3_aa: ASSSEDEQY

cdr3_length: 10
j_call: TRBJ2-1
v_call: TRBV5-1
clone_size: .
d_call: .
cdr3_aa: ASSLVFDEQF

cdr3_length: 16
j_call: TRBJ2-3
v_call: TRBV18
clone_size: .
d_call: TRBD1
cdr3_aa: ASSQTLRQGMSTDTQY

cdr3_length: 13
j_call: TRBJ2-1
v_call: TRBV5-4
clone_size: .
d_call: TRBD2
cdr3_aa: ASSLVAGGLNEQF

cdr3_length: 12
j_call: TRBJ1-2
v_call: TRBV7-9
clone_size: .
d_call: .
cdr3_aa: ASSHPGTIYGYT

cdr3_length: 13
j_call: TRBJ1-4
v_call: TRBV27
clone_size: .
d_call: TRBD1
cdr3_aa: ASTRLGQGEEKLF

cdr3_length: 13
j_call: TRBJ1-2
v_call: TRBV7-9
clone_size: .
d_call: .
cdr3_aa: ASSLETTAGYGYT

cdr3_length: 14
j_call: TRBJ2-7
v_call: TRBV30
clone_size: few
d_call: TRBD2
cdr3_aa: AWSAAAGGPTYEQY

cdr3_length: 13
j_call: TRBJ2-1
v_call: TRBV6-5
clone_size: .
d_call: TRBD1
cdr3_aa: ASSSGDSRGSEQF

cdr3_length: 11
j_call: TRBJ1-2
v_call: TRBV13
clone_size: .
d_call: .
cdr3_aa: ASSLGLARLYT

cdr3_length: 11
j_call: TRBJ1-2
v_call: TRBV6-4
clone_size: .
d_call: .
cdr3_aa: ASSDSGLYGYT

cdr3_length: 15
j_call: TRBJ2-5
v_call: TRBV30
clone_size: .
d_call: .
cdr3_aa: AWSVSVSGGSWETQY

cdr3_length: 10
j_call: TRBJ1-5
v_call: TRBV2
clone_size: few
d_call: .
cdr3_aa: ASTGGNQPQH

cdr3_length: 12
j_call: TRBJ1-1
v_call: TRBV6-5
clone_size: .
d_call: TRBD1
cdr3_aa: ASSLNRGGTEAF

cdr3_length: 13
j_call: TRBJ2-5
v_call: TRBV2
clone_size: .
d_call: .
cdr3_aa: ASMKTGPGQETQH

cdr3_length: 14
j_call: TRBJ2-3
v_call: TRBV2
clone_size: .
d_call: .
cdr3_aa: ASSEEAAGLTDTQY

cdr3_length: 12
j_call: TRBJ1-2
v_call: TRBV30
clone_size: .
d_call: .
cdr3_aa: AWSVLKGLGGYT

cdr3_length: 16
j_call: TRBJ1-3
v_call: TRBV5-4
clone_size: few
d_call: .
cdr3_aa: ASSLGPIQGQAGNTIY

cdr3_length: 13
j_call: TRBJ2-2
v_call: TRBV6-6
clone_size: .
d_call: TRBD1
cdr3_aa: ASSYRGLGAGELF

cdr3_length: 10
j_call: TRBJ1-5
v_call: TRBV13
clone_size: .
d_call: .
cdr3_aa: ASSLRSGAQH

cdr3_length: 14
j_call: TRBJ2-7
v_call: TRBV4-3
clone_size: few
d_call: TRBD2
cdr3_aa: ASSQGTSGGAYEQY

cdr3_length: 11
j_call: TRBJ1-2
v_call: TRBV11-2
clone_size: .
d_call: .
cdr3_aa: ASSLVRFYGYT

cdr3_length: 14
j_call: TRBJ2-3
v_call: TRBV5-8
clone_size: .
d_call: .
cdr3_aa: ASSLGRGQRADTQY

cdr3_length: 11
j_call: TRBJ1-1
v_call: TRBV18
clone_size: .
d_call: .
cdr3_aa: ASSPALSTEAF

cdr3_length: 10
j_call: TRBJ2-7
v_call: TRBV7-8
clone_size: few
d_call: .
cdr3_aa: ASSYSTYEQY

cdr3_length: 13
j_call: TRBJ2-1
v_call: TRBV30
clone_size: .
d_call: TRBD1
cdr3_aa: AWSRRGLSYNEQF

cdr3_length: 13
j_call: TRBJ2-5
v_call: TRBV5-4
clone_size: once
d_call: TRBD2
cdr3_aa: ASSLTGGPGETQY

cdr3_length: 13
j_call: TRBJ1-1
v_call: TRBV6-1
clone_size: .
d_call: TRBD1
cdr3_aa: ASSAQKQGTTEAF

cdr3_length: 15
j_call: TRBJ1-1
v_call: TRBV30
clone_size: .
d_call: .
cdr3_aa: AWSALYSGNVNTEAF

cdr3_length: 12
j_call: TRBJ1-1
v_call: TRBV9
clone_size: .
d_call: .
cdr3_aa: ASSARTGTTEAF

cdr3_length: 12
j_call: TRBJ1-6
v_call: TRBV6-5
clone_size: .
d_call: TRBD1
cdr3_aa: ASSGGQGNSPLH

cdr3_length: 13
j_call: TRBJ1-4
v_call: TRBV14
clone_size: .
d_call: .
cdr3_aa: ASSQLTGAGEKLF